A single sample is the source of the 3 T cell receptor beta chains below, sequenced in a study of T cells of healthy individuals. TCRdb re-called the 5' RACE reads through MiXCR, storing one row per CDR3 protein. The sample contains roughly 87,000 distinct CDR3 sequences, under 20% of which appear only once. These receptor sequences come from a human donor in good health.

The rearrangement uses TRBV5-1 and TRBJ2-3; no clear D. The CDR3 contains 14 residues. CDR1 is SGHRS, CDR2 YFSETQ, per germline. V lost 4 bases and J 3 bases, leaving 12 bases between the germline ends. This chain's CDR3 is CASSPRQLTDTQYF. The CDR3, as DNA: TGCGCCAGCAGCCCGAGGCAGCTTACAGATACGCAGTATTTT.

This clonotype was observed many times. The chain links TRBV29-1 to TRBJ2-3; 9 nucleotides match TRBD2. Per the germline V gene, CDR1 is SQVTM and CDR2 is ANQGSEA. V was pared by 4 bases and J by 6 bases, with 8 bases of the junction left unmatched. The CDR3 spans 14 residues. This chain's CDR3 is CSVGSSGIPDTQYF. In DNA form, the CDR3 reads TGCAGCGTTGGGTCTAGCGGGATTCCGGATACGCAGTATTTT.

With regard to this clonotype: This may be a read error: a much more frequent sequence differs by one nucleotide. V is TRBV23-1 and J is TRBJ2-1, with D possibly TRBD2 on 6 matching bases. TRBV23-1 is flagged as an ORF with uncertain function. The CDR3 runs to 12 residues. The CDR3 sequence is CASGRGDNKQFF. The CDR3 DNA reads TGCGCCAGCGGGCGGGGCGACAATAAGCAGTTCTTC.